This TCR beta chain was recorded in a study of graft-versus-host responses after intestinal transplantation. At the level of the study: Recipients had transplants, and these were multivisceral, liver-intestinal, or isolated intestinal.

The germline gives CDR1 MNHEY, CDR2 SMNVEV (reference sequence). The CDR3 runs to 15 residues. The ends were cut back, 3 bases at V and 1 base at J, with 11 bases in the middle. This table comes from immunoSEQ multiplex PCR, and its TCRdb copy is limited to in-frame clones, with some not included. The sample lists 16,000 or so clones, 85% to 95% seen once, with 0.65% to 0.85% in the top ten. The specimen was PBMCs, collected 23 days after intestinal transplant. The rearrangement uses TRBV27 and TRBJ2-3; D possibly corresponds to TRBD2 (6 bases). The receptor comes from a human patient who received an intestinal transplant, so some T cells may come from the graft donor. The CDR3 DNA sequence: TGTGCCAGCAGTTTCGGGATAGCGGGCACAGATACGCAGTATTTT. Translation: CASSFGIAGTDTQYF.